Below are 9 T cell receptor beta chains sequenced from a single sample in a study of shared clonotypes between healthy human individuals (dated by TCRdb to the early 2020s). Library creation used the immunoSEQ multiplex PCR assay. The immuneACCESS repertoire file appears here via TCRdb, limited to in-frame rearrangements. These files lack a portion of the clones; in checked studies, under half of the deficit traces to unresolved V genes, and the cause of the others is not known. The sample has approximately 980,000 clones on record, approximately 80% of them singletons. Of the sample, approximately 1.5% is held by the ten largest clones. The sequenced sample consisted of memory CD4+ T cells sorted from blood. The sample's cell subset or site label is to be understood as: CD45RA-negative fraction. These TCRs come from a man aged 18 to 30 in good health.

The chain recombines TRBV5-8 with TRBJ1-2; D ambiguous. The CDR3 totals 13 residues. V was clipped by 2 bases and J by 2 bases, with 7 bases between them. Germline values: CDR1 SGHTS, CDR2 YDEGEE. CDR3 amino acids: CASSFGGNYGYTF. Written as DNA, the CDR3 is TGTGCCAGCAGCTTTGGAGGGAACTATGGCTACACCTTC. The variable domain in full, completed from reference TRBV5-8 and TRBJ1-2, reads EAGVTQSPTHLIKTRGQQATLRCSPISGHTSVYWYQQALGLGLQFLLWYDEGEERNRGNFPPRFSGRQFPNYSSELNVNALELEDSALYLCASSFGGNYGYTFGSGTRLTVV.

This clone was detected only a few times. J is TRBJ2-7 and V is TRBV28, with D perhaps matching TRBD1 (5 bases). This CDR3 is 13 amino acids long. Germline V gives CDR1 MDHEN, CDR2 SYDVKM. V lost 3 bases and J lost 4, with 10 bases in between. This CDR3 reads CASSFTRVYEQYF. DNA for the CDR3: TGTGCCAGCAGTTTCACCAGGGTTTACGAGCAGTACTTC.

The CDR3 coding sequence is TGTGCCAGCAGCAAAGTAATCCCAGGCAGGAACGCTGAAGCTTTCTTT. This sequence encodes CASSKVIPGRNAEAFF. This chain links TRBV21-1 with TRBJ1-1; the table's D call of TRBD1 was not tested on the DNA. TRBV21-1 is an annotated pseudogene. CDR3 length: 16 residues.

The J gene is TRBJ2-3, the V gene TRBV7-3; weak D call: TRBD2 (5 bases). Germline CDR1 and CDR2: SGHTA and FQGTGA. The CDR3 consists of 16 residues. Trimming pared 5 bases from V and 0 bases from J, leaving 15 bases between. CDR3 DNA: TGTGCCAGCAGCAAACTCGGTACTAGAAGCACAGATACGCAGTATTTT. Residues: CASSKLGTRSTDTQYF.

The gene calls are TRBV11-2 and TRBJ2-7, with D possibly matching TRBD1 (6 bases). The V gene's germline CDR1 is SGHAT and CDR2 FQNNGV. The V end was cut by 5 bases, the J end by 3 bases, with 23 bases between. The CDR3 runs to 17 residues. DNA for the CDR3: TGTGCCAGCAGCCCTCGCGGGCAGGGACATTTTGGCTACGAGCAGTACTTC. This translates into CASSPRGQGHFGYEQYF.

V usage is TRBV4-3 and J usage is TRBJ2-1, with a tentative D call TRBD2 (6 bases). The V and J ends lost 2 bases and 3 bases respectively, with 11 bases between them. This CDR3 is built from 15 residues. Germline V lookup: CDR1 LGHNA, CDR2 YSLEER. The CDR3 DNA is TGCGCCAGCAGCCAACGGGCGGGACTCTACAATGAGCAGTTCTTC. Translated, it gives CASSQRAGLYNEQFF.

The V and J genes are TRBV5-1 and TRBJ2-1; 7 bases are shared with TRBD1. The V and J ends lost 0 bases and 1 base, in that order; junction bases with no gene match: 1. Germline CDR1 reads SGHRS; CDR2 reads YFSETQ. This CDR3 has 15 amino acids. CDR3 sequence: CASSLAGQSYNEQFF. In DNA form, the CDR3 reads TGCGCCAGCAGCTTGGCGGGACAGTCCTACAATGAGCAGTTCTTC.

The chain combines TRBV10-3 with TRBJ1-3; TRBD1 matches 9 bases. After removal of 4 bases from V and 4 bases from J, the junction contained 8 bases not matched to a gene. The CDR3 is 16 amino acids. In germline, CDR1 is ENHRY, CDR2 SYGVKD. The CDR3: CAISAGGTGTGNTIYF. CDR3 sequence (DNA): TGTGCCATCAGTGCCGGCGGGACAGGGACAGGAAACACCATATATTTT.

The rearrangement joins TRBV7-2 to TRBJ2-2, with TRBD2 as a possible D gene (5 bases). The CDR3 loop spans 13 amino acids. Germline CDR1 is SGHTA and CDR2 is FQGNSA. V dropped 9 bases and J dropped 6 bases, with 14 bases sitting between them. The CDR3 nucleotides are TGTGCCAGTAGGAGGCTTGCCCCCGGGGAGCTGTTTTTT. Amino acid sequence: CASRRLAPGELFF.